Given below is one T cell receptor beta chain in context. V gave up 0 bases and J gave up 5 bases, with 4 bases separating them. The CDR3 length is 11 residues. Germline V CDR1 and CDR2: GTSNPN, SVGIG (reference sequence). These data are taken from a study of control samples from healthy donors and cancer patients. Assay used: immunoSEQ multiplex PCR; TCRdb lists only in-frame clones, some missing. Of around 30,000 clones in the sample, 93% were seen once. This TCR was sampled from a man in his forties with colorectal cancer. The chain has TRBV30 and TRBJ1-2; D is unresolved. The sequenced sample consisted of PBMCs. CDR3 sequence reads: CAWSVGYGYTF. CDR3 DNA sequence: TGTGCCTGGAGTGTCGGTTATGGCTACACCTTC.